Given below is one TCR beta chain in context. What it binds is not known. Germline V gene data show CDR1 as LNHDA and CDR2 as SQIVND (reference sequence). The CDR3 totals 13 residues. Trimming cost V 3 bases and J 9 bases, with 13 bases left between them. The sample comes from a study of CD8+CD57+ T cells in acquired aplastic anemia. Study background: DNA from sorted CD4+ and CD8+ cells averaged approximately 3.5 ug.

All sequencing subjects had displayed CD8+CD57+ cell expansion on flow cytometry. A severe acquired aplastic anemia diagnosis applied to all patients. Genomic DNA served as template for TCR beta VDJ and CDR3 profiling. TCRdb re-called the reads with MiXCR, one entry per CDR3 protein. This sample has about 120,000 distinct CDR3 sequences; under 60% occur once, and the top ten carry roughly 30%. Study-wide points: Patients and controls shared over 25 CD8+ CDR3 sequences, highly expressed in patients. Any difference that existed in CD8+ Simpson's diversity between patients and controls was not significant.

The receptor's source is a human donor with aplastic anemia. The gene calls are TRBV19 and TRBJ2-3; no firm D call. Sequenced material: sorted CD4+, CD8+, or CD8+CD57+ T cells (not recorded which) from PBMCs. The CDR3 protein is CASSMEPRNTQYF. The CDR3 DNA sequence: TGTGCCAGTAGTATGGAACCCCGAAACACGCAGTATTTT.